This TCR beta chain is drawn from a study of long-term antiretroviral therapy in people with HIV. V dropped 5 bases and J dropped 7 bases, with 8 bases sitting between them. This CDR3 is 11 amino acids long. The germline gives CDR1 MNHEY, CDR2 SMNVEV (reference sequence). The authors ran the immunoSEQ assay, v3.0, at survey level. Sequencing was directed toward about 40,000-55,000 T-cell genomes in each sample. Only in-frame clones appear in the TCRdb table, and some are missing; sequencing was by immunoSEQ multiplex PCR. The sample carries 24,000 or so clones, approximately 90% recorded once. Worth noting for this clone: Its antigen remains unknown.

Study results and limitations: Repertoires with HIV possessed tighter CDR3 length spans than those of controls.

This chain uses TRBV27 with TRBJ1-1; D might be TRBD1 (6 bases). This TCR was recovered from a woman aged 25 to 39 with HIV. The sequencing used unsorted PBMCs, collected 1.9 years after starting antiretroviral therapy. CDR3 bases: TGTGCCAGCAGTGGAGGGGGTGAAGCTTTCTTT. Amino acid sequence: CASSGGGEAFF.